A single sample gave rise to the 14 T cell receptor beta chains below, sequenced in a study of blood T cell repertoires in COVID-19. Profiling relied on immunoSEQ multiplex PCR, and the TCRdb table lists in-frame clones only, not all of them. The sample contains 230,000 or so clones, around 90% of which appear only once. The sequenced material came from peripheral blood. These receptors were collected from a woman aged 55-75 years with COVID-19, enrolled during active disease.

This clone was counted a few times. This chain links TRBV5-5 with TRBJ2-7, with 8 bases that match TRBD1. The CDR3 runs to 14 residues. With V trimmed by 1 base and J by 6 bases, 6 bases remained unmatched. Germline CDR1 is SGHKS and CDR2 is YYEKEE (reference sequence). CDR3 nucleotide sequence: TGTGCCAGCAGCTTGTCTGGACAGGGAACCGAGCAGTACTTC. This translates into CASSLSGQGTEQYF.

This chain joins TRBV5-1 and TRBJ2-1, with a weak D call TRBD2 (5 bases). Germline lookup yields CDR1 SGHRS and CDR2 YFSETQ. V dropped 4 bases and J dropped 5 bases, with 19 bases sitting between them. There are 16 residues in the CDR3. Here the CDR3 reads CASSAPGVKLHNEQFF. CDR3 bases: TGCGCCAGCAGCGCACCCGGGGTTAAGCTCCACAATGAGCAGTTCTTC.

This chain uses TRBV6-1 with TRBJ2-7; maybe TRBD2 (5 bases). The ends were cut back, 0 bases at V and 2 bases at J, with 8 bases in the middle. From germline, CDR1 is MNHNS and CDR2 SASEGT. The CDR3 spans 14 residues. In DNA form, the CDR3 reads TGTGCCAGCAGTGAAGCCGGGGATCCCTACGAGCAGTACTTC. The encoded protein is CASSEAGDPYEQYF.

This clone appeared a few times. For the CDR3, the DNA is TGCGCCAGCACCCAGGACAGGGTCCGATCACCCCTCCACTTT. Amino acid sequence: CASTQDRVRSPLHF. This chain links TRBV10-2 with TRBJ1-6, with 8 bases lining up with TRBD1. V shed 7 bases and J 10 bases; nucleotides not matched to a gene: 9. Germline CDR1 and CDR2: WSHSY and SAAADI. There are 14 residues in the CDR3.

The chain couples TRBV7-2 to TRBJ1-1, with 10 bases matching TRBD1. The CDR3 runs to 15 residues. The germline V gene encodes CDR1 SGHTA and CDR2 FQGNSA. J gave up 4 bases and V 8 bases, and 10 bases lay outside the gene matches. The CDR3 DNA reads TGTGCCAGCCGACGACAGGGGGCCGAGGGCACTGAAGCTTTCTTT. Protein sequence: CASRRQGAEGTEAFF.

The gene calls are TRBV7-2 and TRBJ2-5, with D tentatively TRBD1 (5 bases). The CDR3 covers 15 residues. The V and J ends lost 1 base and 3 bases respectively, with 12 bases between them. Germline CDR1 is SGHTA and CDR2 is FQGNSA. The CDR3 reads CASSLVGRLKETQYF. The DNA of the CDR3 is TGTGCCAGCAGCTTAGTGGGGCGTCTAAAAGAGACCCAGTACTTC.

This chain joins TRBV6-5 and TRBJ1-5, with D possibly matching TRBD1 (5 bases). The V end was cut by 2 bases, the J end by 6 bases, with 11 bases between. From germline, CDR1 is MNHEY and CDR2 SVGAGI. The CDR3 loop spans 14 amino acids. In nucleotides, the CDR3 is TGTGCCAGCAGTTACGGGGGGGTTGGTCAGCCCCAGCATTTT. Protein: CASSYGGVGQPQHF.

V is TRBV4-1 and J is TRBJ2-5, with 7 bases fitting TRBD1. Germline V gene lookup returns CDR1 MGHRA and CDR2 YSYEKL. V trimming: 1 base; J trimming: 3 bases; junction bases outside the gene matches: 2. The CDR3 has 14 amino acids. The CDR3 protein is CASSQVDREETQYF. In DNA form, the CDR3 reads TGCGCCAGCAGCCAAGTTGACAGGGAAGAGACCCAGTACTTC.

The rearrangement joins TRBV3-1 (or the pseudogene TRBV3-2) to TRBJ2-6, with unresolved D. The CDR3 runs to 16 residues. Germline-derived CDR1 and CDR2 are LGHDT and YNNKEL (reference sequence). Between the trimmed V and J ends, which lost 2 bases and 1 base, there was a span of 9 bases. For the CDR3, the DNA is TGTGCCAGCAGCCAAAGAGACTGGTCTGGGGCCAACGTCCTGACTTTC. Translating it yields CASSQRDWSGANVLTF.

V usage is TRBV7-2 and J usage is TRBJ2-1; 8 nucleotides line up with TRBD2. Trimming took 4 bases from V and 5 from J; bases not matched to a gene: 4. Germline V lookup: CDR1 SGHTA, CDR2 FQGNSA. The CDR3 spans 14 residues. In DNA, the CDR3 is TGTGCCAGCAGCTCTGGGCGGGGGGACAATGAGCAGTTCTTC. It translates to CASSSGRGDNEQFF.

The chain links TRBV9 to TRBJ2-7; 7 bases agree with TRBD2. This CDR3 has 15 residues. Germline CDR1 and CDR2: SGDLS and YYNGEE. V shed 4 bases, J shed 3 bases, and the junction held 10 bases outside the gene matches. As DNA, the CDR3 is TGTGCCAGCAGCACCCAAAGCGGGGTAGGCTACGAGCAGTACTTC. Amino acid sequence: CASSTQSGVGYEQYF.

The chain recombines TRBV30 with TRBJ1-1; a possible D gene is TRBD1 (5 bases). Germline CDR1 is GTSNPN and CDR2 is SVGIG (reference sequence). The CDR3 sequence is 14 residues long. The germline V and J ends were trimmed by 6 bases and 2 bases, with 16 bases remaining between them. CDR3 nucleotides: TGTGCCTGTCGTTTGTCAGGGCCCAACACTGAAGCTTTCTTT. Amino acid sequence: CACRLSGPNTEAFF.

This clone has a handful of counts. One junction end does not reproduce the germline sequence, and a read error may be involved. The chain links TRBV7-3 to TRBJ1-6; 7 bases agree with TRBD1. Germline V CDR1 and CDR2: SGHTA, FQGTGA. The CDR3 is made up of 17 amino acids. The CDR3 region is CASSLTGDTSYNSPLHF. As DNA, the CDR3 is TGTGCCAGCAGCCTAACAGGGGATACTTCCTATAATTCACCCCTCCACTTT.

The V call is TRBV6-1, the J call TRBJ1-5, with TRBD1 as a possible D gene (5 bases). The CDR3 extends over 15 amino acids. CDR1 MNHNS and CDR2 SASEGT come from the germline V gene. Trimming shortened V by 1 base and J by 5 bases, and 12 bases separated the two germline ends. This CDR3 reads CASSEDRSEYQPQHF. The CDR3 nucleotides read TGTGCCAGCAGTGAAGACAGGTCGGAGTATCAGCCCCAGCATTTT.